Listed below are T cell receptor beta chains from one sample, sequenced in a study of T cell repertoires in cytomegalovirus infection. TCRdb re-derived calls from the reads in MiXCR, one entry per CDR3 protein. The sample yields some 150,000 distinct CDR3 sequences, roughly a quarter seen once. What was sequenced was PBMCs. These receptors were obtained from a human donor in good health (CMV status not recorded). Some clones in this sample may be carry-over from other donors' samples. The CDR3 runs from the conserved cysteine through the conserved F or W. Each record gives: CDR3 DNA, CDR3 protein, J gene, CDR3 length, V gene, D gene, clone size. A D gene is named only where the DNA matches it firmly. Some rows mark clone size as missing; the rest say once, few, many or name a class of expanded clone.

CDR3nt: TGCAGTGCTAGAGCGGGACAAGGGGTGAGTGAAGCTTTCTTT
CDR3aa: CSARAGQGVSEAFF
j_gene: TRBJ1-1
len: 14
v_gene: TRBV20-1
d_gene: .
abundance: few

CDR3nt: TGTGCCAGCATCGTATCGGCGGCCAGTAATGAAAAACTGTTTTTT
CDR3aa: CASIVSAASNEKLFF
j_gene: TRBJ1-4
len: 15
v_gene: TRBV9
d_gene: .
abundance: .

CDR3nt: TGTGCCAGCAGTGACACTGAAGCTTTCTTT
CDR3aa: CASSDTEAFF
j_gene: TRBJ1-1
len: 10
v_gene: TRBV28
d_gene: .
abundance: .

CDR3nt: TGTGCCACCAGCAGAGAGGACAGGGGCTATGGCTACACCTTC
CDR3aa: CATSREDRGYGYTF
j_gene: TRBJ1-2
len: 14
v_gene: TRBV15
d_gene: TRBD1
abundance: few

CDR3nt: TGTGCCAGCAGCTTAGCAAGGGACGGCTACACCTTC
CDR3aa: CASSLARDGYTF
j_gene: TRBJ1-2
len: 12
v_gene: TRBV7-8
d_gene: .
abundance: .

CDR3nt: TGCAGTGCTAGAAGGGACAGGGACGAGCAGTACTTC
CDR3aa: CSARRDRDEQYF
j_gene: TRBJ2-7
len: 12
v_gene: TRBV20-1
d_gene: TRBD1
abundance: .

CDR3nt: TGTGCCAGCAGCCGGACAACCCCTAAAGAGACCCAGTACTTC
CDR3aa: CASSRTTPKETQYF
j_gene: TRBJ2-5
len: 14
v_gene: TRBV27
d_gene: .
abundance: .

CDR3nt: TGTGCCACCAGTGGTCGGGGGGGCCGCGCAGATACGCAGTATTTT
CDR3aa: CATSGRGGRADTQYF
j_gene: TRBJ2-3
len: 15
v_gene: TRBV24-1
d_gene: TRBD2
abundance: few

CDR3nt: TGTGCCAGCAGCCCCTACCGGAGCGGTCTCTATGAGCAGTTCTTC
CDR3aa: CASSPYRSGLYEQFF
j_gene: TRBJ2-1
len: 15
v_gene: TRBV7-9
d_gene: .
abundance: few

CDR3nt: TGTGCCAGCAGCCAAGACGGATTGATCACCGGGGAGCTGTTTTTT
CDR3aa: CASSQDGLITGELFF
j_gene: TRBJ2-2
len: 15
v_gene: TRBV4-2
d_gene: .
abundance: few

CDR3nt: TGTGCCAGCAGTAGCGCTGCCTACAATGAGCAGTTCTTC
CDR3aa: CASSSAAYNEQFF
j_gene: TRBJ2-1
len: 13
v_gene: TRBV14
d_gene: .
abundance: .

CDR3nt: TGCAGTGCTAGGGACCGGGAGACTAGCGGGGGTACAGATACGCAGTATTTT
CDR3aa: CSARDRETSGGTDTQYF
j_gene: TRBJ2-3
len: 17
v_gene: TRBV20-1
d_gene: TRBD2
abundance: .

CDR3nt: TGTGCCAGCAGTGAAGCCCGGACGGACTATAGCAATCAGCCCCAGCATTTT
CDR3aa: CASSEARTDYSNQPQHF
j_gene: TRBJ1-5
len: 17
v_gene: TRBV2
d_gene: .
abundance: few

CDR3nt: TGTGCCAGCAGCTACATAGGGGCAGGGGCGAAGTTCTACGATCAGTACTTC
CDR3aa: CASSYIGAGAKFYDQYF
j_gene: TRBJ2-7
len: 17
v_gene: TRBV7-2
d_gene: .
abundance: .

CDR3nt: TGTGCCAGCAGCGGTACCCGGACAGGGGGCTCCTACGAGCAGTACTTC
CDR3aa: CASSGTRTGGSYEQYF
j_gene: TRBJ2-7
len: 16
v_gene: TRBV7-9
d_gene: TRBD1
abundance: many

CDR3nt: TGTGCCAGCAGCCAGAACCTAGCGGGGAGCACCGGGGAGCTGTTTTTT
CDR3aa: CASSQNLAGSTGELFF
j_gene: TRBJ2-2
len: 16
v_gene: TRBV14
d_gene: TRBD2
abundance: .

CDR3nt: TGTGCCAGCAGCCCCCTGGGGGGCCCGGGCAATCAGCCCCAGCATTTT
CDR3aa: CASSPLGGPGNQPQHF
j_gene: TRBJ1-5
len: 16
v_gene: TRBV7-8
d_gene: .
abundance: few

CDR3nt: TGTGCCATCAGTGGGACAGGAGCCGATCAGCCCCAGCATTTT
CDR3aa: CAISGTGADQPQHF
j_gene: TRBJ1-5
len: 14
v_gene: TRBV10-3
d_gene: TRBD1
abundance: .

CDR3nt: TGCGCCAGCAGCCAAGACTTTCTGGACGAGCAGTACTTC
CDR3aa: CASSQDFLDEQYF
j_gene: TRBJ2-7
len: 13
v_gene: TRBV4-1
d_gene: .
abundance: few

CDR3nt: TGTGCCAGCTCTCAGGGGGTCACTGAAGCTTTCTTT
CDR3aa: CASSQGVTEAFF
j_gene: TRBJ1-1
len: 12
v_gene: TRBV12-3/TRBV12-4
d_gene: TRBD1
abundance: few

CDR3nt: TGTGCCAGCAGCCGTGCGGACGGGGGAACGGGAAACACCATATATTTT
CDR3aa: CASSRADGGTGNTIYF
j_gene: TRBJ1-3
len: 16
v_gene: TRBV7-9
d_gene: .
abundance: many

CDR3nt: TGTGCCTGGAGTAAGGGTTTCCGCCGGATGAACACTGAAGCTTTCTTT
CDR3aa: CAWSKGFRRMNTEAFF
j_gene: TRBJ1-1
len: 16
v_gene: TRBV30
d_gene: .
abundance: .